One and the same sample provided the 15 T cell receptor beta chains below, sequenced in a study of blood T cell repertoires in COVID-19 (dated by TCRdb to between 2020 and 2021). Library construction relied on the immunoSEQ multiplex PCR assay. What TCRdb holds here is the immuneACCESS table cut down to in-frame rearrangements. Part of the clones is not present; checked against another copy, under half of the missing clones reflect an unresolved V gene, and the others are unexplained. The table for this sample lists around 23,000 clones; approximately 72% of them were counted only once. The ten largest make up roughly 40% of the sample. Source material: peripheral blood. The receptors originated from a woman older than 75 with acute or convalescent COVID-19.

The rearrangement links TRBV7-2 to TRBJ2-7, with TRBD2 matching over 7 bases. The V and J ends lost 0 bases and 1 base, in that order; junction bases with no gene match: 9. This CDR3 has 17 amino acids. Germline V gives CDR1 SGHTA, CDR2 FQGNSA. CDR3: CASSLAAPAGTSYEQYF. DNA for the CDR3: TGTGCCAGCAGCTTAGCCGCCCCAGCGGGGACTTCCTACGAGCAGTACTTC.

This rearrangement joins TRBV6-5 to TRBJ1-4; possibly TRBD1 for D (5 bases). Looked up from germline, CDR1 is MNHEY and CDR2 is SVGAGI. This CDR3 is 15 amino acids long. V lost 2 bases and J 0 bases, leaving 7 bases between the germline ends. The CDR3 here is CASSYQTATNEKLFF. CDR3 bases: TGTGCCAGCAGTTACCAGACAGCAACTAATGAAAAACTGTTTTTT.

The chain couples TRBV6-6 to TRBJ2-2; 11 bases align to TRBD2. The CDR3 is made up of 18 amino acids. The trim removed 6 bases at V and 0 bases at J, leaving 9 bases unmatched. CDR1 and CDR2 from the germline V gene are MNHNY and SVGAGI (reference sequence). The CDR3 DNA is TGTGCCAGCAGCCGACCTGGGACTAGCGGAACGAACACCGGGGAGCTGTTTTTT. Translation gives CASSRPGTSGTNTGELFF.

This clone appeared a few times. DNA of the CDR3: TGTGCCAGCAGCGGAGGCTTACAGGGAAAGAAATTGTACTACGAGCAGTACTTC. Protein sequence: CASSGGLQGKKLYYEQYF. The chain combines TRBV11-2 with TRBJ2-7; weak D call: TRBD1 (6 bases). From germline, CDR1 is SGHAT and CDR2 FQNNGV. The CDR3 runs to 18 residues. Trimming shortened V by 5 bases and J by 3 bases, and 26 bases separated the two germline ends.

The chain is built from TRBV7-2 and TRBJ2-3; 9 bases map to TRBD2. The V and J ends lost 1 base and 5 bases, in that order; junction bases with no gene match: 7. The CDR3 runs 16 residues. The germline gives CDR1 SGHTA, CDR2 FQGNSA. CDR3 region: CASSLGGGAVEDTQYF. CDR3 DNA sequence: TGTGCCAGCAGCTTAGGCGGGGGGGCCGTAGAAGATACGCAGTATTTT.

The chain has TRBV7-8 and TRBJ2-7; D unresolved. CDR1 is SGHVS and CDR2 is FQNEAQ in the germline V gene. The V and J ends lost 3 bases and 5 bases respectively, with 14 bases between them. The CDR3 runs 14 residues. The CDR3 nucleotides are TGTGCCAGCAGCTTCAGCACAGCTGCGAACGAGCAGTACTTC. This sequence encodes CASSFSTAANEQYF.

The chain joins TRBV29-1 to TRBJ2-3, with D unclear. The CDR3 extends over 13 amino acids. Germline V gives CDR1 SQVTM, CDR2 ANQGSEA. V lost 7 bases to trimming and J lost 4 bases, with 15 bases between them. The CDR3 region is CSASPGSADTQYF. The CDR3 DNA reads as TGCAGCGCCTCCCCGGGTTCCGCAGATACGCAGTATTTT.

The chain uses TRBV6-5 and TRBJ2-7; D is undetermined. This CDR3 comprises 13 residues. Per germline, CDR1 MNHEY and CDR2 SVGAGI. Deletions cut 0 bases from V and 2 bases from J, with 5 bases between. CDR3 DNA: TGTGCCAGCAGTTACTCGTCAGCCTACGAGCAGTACTTC. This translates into CASSYSSAYEQYF.

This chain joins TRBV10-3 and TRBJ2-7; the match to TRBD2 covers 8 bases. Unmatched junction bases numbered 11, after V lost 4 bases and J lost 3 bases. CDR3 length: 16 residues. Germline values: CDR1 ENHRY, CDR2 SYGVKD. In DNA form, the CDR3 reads TGTGCCATCAGTGGGGTCCTAGCGGGCCTTAACTACGAGCAGTACTTC. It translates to CAISGVLAGLNYEQYF.

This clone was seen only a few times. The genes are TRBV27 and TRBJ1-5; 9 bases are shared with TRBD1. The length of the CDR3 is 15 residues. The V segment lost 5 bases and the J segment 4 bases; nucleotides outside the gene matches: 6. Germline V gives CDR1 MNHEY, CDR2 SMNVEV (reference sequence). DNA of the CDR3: TGTGCCAGCAGTAAGGACAGGGGAGGGAATCAGCCCCAGCATTTT. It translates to CASSKDRGGNQPQHF.

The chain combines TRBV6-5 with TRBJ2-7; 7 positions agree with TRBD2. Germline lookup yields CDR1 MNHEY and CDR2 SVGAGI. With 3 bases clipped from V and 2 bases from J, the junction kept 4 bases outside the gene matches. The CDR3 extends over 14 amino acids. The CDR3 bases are TGTGCCAGCAGTTATGGGCGGGAGACCTACGAGCAGTACTTC. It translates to CASSYGRETYEQYF.

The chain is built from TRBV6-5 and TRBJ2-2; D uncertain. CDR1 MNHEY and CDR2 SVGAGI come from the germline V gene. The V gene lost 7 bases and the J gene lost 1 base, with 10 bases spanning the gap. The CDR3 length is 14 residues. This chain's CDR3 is CASISGLNTGELFF. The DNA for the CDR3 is TGTGCCAGCATTTCTGGGCTGAACACCGGGGAGCTGTTTTTT.

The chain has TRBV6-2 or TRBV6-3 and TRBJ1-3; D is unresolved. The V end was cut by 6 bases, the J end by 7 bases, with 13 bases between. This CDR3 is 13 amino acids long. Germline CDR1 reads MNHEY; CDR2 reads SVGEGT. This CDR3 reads CASSEQRANTIYF. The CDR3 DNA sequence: TGTGCCAGCAGCGAACAGCGGGCCAACACCATATATTTT.

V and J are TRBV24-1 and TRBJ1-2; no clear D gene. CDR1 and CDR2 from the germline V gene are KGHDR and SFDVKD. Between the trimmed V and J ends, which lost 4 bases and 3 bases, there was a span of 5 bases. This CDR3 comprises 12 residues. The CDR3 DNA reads TGTGCCACCAGTGAAACGGACTATGGCTACACCTTC. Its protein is CATSETDYGYTF.

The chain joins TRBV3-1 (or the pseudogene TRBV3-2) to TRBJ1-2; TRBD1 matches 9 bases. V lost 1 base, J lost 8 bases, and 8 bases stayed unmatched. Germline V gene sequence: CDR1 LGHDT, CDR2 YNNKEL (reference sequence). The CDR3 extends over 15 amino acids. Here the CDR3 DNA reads TGTGCCAGCAGCCAAGGTTGGGGACAGGGTGCCGGCTACACCTTC. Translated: CASSQGWGQGAGYTF.